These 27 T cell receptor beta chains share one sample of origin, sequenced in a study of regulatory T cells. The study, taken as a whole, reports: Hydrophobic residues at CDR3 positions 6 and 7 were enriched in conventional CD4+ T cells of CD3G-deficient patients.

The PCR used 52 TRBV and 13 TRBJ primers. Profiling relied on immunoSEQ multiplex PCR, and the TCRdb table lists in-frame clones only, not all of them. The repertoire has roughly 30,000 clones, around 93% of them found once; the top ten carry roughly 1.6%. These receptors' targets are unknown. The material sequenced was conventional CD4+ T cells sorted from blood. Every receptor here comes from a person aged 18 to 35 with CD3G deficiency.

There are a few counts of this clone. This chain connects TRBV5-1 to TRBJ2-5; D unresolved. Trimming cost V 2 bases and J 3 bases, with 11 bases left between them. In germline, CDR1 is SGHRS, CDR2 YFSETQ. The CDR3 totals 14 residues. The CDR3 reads CASSFLSGEETQYF. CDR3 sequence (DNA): TGCGCCAGCAGCTTTCTTTCCGGTGAAGAGACCCAGTACTTC.

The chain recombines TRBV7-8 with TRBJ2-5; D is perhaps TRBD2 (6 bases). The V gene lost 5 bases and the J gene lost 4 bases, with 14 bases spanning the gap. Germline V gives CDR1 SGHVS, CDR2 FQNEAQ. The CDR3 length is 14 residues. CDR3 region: CASSGGTGGETQYF. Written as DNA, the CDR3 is TGTGCCAGCAGCGGCGGGACTGGAGGAGAGACCCAGTACTTC.

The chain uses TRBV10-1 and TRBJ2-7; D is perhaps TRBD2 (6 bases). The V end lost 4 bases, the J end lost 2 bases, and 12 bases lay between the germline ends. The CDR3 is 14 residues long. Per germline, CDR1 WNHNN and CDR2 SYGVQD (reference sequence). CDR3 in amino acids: CASSGGTSTYEQYV. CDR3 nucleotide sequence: TGCGCCAGCAGTGGAGGGACTTCAACCTACGAGCAGTACGTC.

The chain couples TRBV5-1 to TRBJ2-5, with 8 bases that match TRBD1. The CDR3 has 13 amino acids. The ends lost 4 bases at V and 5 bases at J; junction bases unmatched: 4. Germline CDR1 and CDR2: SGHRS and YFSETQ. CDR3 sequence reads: CASSTDRGETQYF. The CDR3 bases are TGCGCCAGCAGCACTGACAGGGGCGAGACCCAGTACTTC.

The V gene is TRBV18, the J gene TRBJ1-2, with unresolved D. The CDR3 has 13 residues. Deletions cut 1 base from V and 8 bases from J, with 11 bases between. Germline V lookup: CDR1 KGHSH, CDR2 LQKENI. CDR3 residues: CASSPRGYDGYTF. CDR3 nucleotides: TGTGCCAGCTCACCACGAGGTTATGACGGCTACACCTTC.

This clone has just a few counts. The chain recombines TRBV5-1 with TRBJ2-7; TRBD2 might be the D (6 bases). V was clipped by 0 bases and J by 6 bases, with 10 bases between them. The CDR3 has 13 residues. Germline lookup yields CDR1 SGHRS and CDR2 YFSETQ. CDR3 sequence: CASSLDGRGEQYF. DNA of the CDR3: TGCGCCAGCAGCTTGGACGGGCGGGGCGAGCAGTACTTC.

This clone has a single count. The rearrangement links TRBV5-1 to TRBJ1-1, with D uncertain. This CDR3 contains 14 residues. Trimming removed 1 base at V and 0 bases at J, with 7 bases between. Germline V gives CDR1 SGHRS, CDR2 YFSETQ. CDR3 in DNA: TGCGCCAGCAGCTTGTCAGCACTGAACACTGAAGCTTTCTTT. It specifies CASSLSALNTEAFF.

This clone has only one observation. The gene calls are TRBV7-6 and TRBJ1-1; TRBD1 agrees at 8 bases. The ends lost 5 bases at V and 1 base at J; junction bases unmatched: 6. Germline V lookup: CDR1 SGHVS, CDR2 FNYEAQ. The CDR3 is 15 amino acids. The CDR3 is CASSTRDRWNTEAFF. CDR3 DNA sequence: TGTGCCAGCAGCACTAGGGACAGGTGGAACACTGAAGCTTTCTTT.

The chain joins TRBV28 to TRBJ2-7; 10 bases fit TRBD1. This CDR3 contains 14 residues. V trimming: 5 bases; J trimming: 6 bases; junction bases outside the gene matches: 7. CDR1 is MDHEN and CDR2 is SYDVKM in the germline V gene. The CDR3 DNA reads TGTGCCAGCAGTATGACAGGGGGCATAGGCGAGCAGTACTTC. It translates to CASSMTGGIGEQYF.

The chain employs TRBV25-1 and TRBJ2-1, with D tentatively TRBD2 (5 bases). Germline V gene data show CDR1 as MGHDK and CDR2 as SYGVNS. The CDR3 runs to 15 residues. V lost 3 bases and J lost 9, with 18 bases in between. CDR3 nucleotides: TGTGCCAGCAGTGATGACTCAACGGCGGGCTCTGAGCAGTTCTTC. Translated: CASSDDSTAGSEQFF.

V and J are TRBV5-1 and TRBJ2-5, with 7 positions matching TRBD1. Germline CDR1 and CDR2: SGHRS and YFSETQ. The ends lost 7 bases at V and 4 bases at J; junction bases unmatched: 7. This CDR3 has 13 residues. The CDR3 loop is CASLGGRLETQYF. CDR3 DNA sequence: TGCGCCAGCCTAGGGGGCAGGTTAGAGACCCAGTACTTC. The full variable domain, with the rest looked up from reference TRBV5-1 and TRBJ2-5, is KAGVTQTPRYLIKTRGQQVTLSCSPISGHRSVSWYQQTPGQGLQFLFEYFSETQRNKGNFPGRFSGRQFSNSRSEMNVSTLELGDSALYLCASLGGRLETQYFGPGTRLLVL.

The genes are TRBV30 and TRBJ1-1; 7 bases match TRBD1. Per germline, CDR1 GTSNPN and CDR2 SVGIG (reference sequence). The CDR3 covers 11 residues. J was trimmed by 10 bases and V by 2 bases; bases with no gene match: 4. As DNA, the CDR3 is TGTGCCTGGAGTTCGCAGGGGGGAGCTTTCTTT. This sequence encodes CAWSSQGGAFF.

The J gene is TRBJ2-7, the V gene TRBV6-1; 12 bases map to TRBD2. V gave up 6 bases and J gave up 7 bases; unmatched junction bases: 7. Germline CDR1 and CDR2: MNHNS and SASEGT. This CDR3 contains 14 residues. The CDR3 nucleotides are TGTGCCAGCAGCATACTAGCGGGAGGAGGGGAGCAGTACTTC. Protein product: CASSILAGGGEQYF.

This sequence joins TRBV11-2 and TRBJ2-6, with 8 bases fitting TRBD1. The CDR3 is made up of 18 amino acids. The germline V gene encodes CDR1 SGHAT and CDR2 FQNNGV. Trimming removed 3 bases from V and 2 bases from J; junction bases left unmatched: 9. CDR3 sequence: CASSLRRTGITGANVLTF. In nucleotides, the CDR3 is TGTGCCAGCAGCTTGAGGCGGACAGGGATCACTGGGGCCAACGTCCTGACTTTC.

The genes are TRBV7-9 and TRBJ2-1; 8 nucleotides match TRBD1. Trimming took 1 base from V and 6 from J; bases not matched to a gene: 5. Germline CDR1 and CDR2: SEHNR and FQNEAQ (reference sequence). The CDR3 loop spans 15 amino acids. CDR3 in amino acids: CASSLGQGNRNEQFF. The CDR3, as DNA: TGTGCCAGCAGCTTAGGACAGGGGAATCGCAATGAGCAGTTCTTC.

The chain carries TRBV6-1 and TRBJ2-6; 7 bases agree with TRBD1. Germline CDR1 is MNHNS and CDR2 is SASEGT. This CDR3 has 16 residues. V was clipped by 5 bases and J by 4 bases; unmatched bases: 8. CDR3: CASSQGTVEGANVLTF. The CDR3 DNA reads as TGTGCCAGCAGTCAAGGGACAGTCGAGGGGGCCAACGTCCTGACTTTC.

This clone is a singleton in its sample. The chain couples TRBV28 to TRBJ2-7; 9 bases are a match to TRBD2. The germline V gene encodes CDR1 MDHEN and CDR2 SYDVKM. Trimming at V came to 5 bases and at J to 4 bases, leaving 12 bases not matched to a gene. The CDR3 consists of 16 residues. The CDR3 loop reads CASSKISGRGRYEQYF. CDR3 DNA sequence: TGTGCCAGCAGTAAGATTAGCGGGAGAGGTAGATACGAGCAGTACTTC.

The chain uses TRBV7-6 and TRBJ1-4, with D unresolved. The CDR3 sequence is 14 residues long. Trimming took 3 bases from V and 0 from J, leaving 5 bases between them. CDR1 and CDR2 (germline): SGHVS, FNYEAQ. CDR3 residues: CASSLRPTNEKLFF. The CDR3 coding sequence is TGTGCCAGCAGCTTGAGGCCAACTAATGAAAAACTGTTTTTT.

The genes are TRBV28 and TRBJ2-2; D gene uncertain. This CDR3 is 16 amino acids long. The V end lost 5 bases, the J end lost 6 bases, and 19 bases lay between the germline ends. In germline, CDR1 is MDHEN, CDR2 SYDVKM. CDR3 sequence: CASSPTSPVSAGELFF. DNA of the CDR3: TGTGCCAGCAGTCCCACCTCGCCTGTATCGGCCGGGGAGCTGTTTTTT.

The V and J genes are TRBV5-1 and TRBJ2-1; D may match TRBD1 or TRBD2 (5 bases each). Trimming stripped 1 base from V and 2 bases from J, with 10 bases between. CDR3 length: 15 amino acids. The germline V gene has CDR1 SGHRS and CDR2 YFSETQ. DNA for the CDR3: TGCGCCAGCAGCTTGAGGGACGGCACCTACAATGAGCAGTTCTTC. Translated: CASSLRDGTYNEQFF.

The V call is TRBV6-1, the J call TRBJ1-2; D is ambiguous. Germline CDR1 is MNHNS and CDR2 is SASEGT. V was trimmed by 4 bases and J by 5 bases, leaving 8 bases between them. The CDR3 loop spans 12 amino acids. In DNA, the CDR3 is TGTGCCAGCAGTGTTAGAGGTTATGGCTACACCTTC. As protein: CASSVRGYGYTF.

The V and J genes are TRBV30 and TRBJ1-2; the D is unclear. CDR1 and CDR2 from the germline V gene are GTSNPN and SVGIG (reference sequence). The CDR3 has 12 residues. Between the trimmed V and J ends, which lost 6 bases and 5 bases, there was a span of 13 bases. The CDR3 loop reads CACLRAGYGYTF. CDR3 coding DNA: TGTGCCTGCCTAAGGGCCGGGTATGGCTACACCTTC.

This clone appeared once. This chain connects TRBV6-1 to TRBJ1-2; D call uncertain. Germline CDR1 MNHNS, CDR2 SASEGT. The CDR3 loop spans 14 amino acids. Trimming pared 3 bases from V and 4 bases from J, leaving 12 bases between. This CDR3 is CASSDSPEAYGYTF. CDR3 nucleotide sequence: TGTGCCAGCAGTGACTCCCCAGAAGCCTATGGCTACACCTTC.

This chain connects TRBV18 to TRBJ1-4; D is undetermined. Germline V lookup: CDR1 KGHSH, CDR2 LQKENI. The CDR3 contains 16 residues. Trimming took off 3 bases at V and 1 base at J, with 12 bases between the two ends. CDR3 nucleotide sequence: TGTGCCAGCTCACCTGGACGGCCCTTAACTAATGAAAAACTGTTTTTT. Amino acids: CASSPGRPLTNEKLFF.

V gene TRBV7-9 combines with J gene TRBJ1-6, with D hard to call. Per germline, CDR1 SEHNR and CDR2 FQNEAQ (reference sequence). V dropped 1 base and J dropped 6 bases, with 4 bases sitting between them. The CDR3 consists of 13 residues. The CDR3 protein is CASSLEVNSPLHF. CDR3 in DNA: TGTGCCAGCAGCTTAGAAGTTAATTCACCCCTCCACTTT.

The CDR3 region has the DNA TGTGCCAGCAGTCAACCCGTGCACATTCAGTACTTC. This sequence encodes CASSQPVHIQYF. This chain links TRBV6-1 with TRBJ2-4; D gene ambiguous. This CDR3 contains 12 residues. Trimming removed 5 bases at V and 8 bases at J, with 10 bases between. Germline assignment: CDR1 MNHNS and CDR2 SASEGT.

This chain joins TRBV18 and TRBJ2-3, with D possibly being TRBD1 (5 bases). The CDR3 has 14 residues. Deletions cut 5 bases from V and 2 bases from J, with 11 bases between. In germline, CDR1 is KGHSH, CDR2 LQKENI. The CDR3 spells CASSAGSTTDTQYF. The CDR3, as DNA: TGTGCCAGCTCAGCAGGGTCCACCACAGATACGCAGTATTTT.